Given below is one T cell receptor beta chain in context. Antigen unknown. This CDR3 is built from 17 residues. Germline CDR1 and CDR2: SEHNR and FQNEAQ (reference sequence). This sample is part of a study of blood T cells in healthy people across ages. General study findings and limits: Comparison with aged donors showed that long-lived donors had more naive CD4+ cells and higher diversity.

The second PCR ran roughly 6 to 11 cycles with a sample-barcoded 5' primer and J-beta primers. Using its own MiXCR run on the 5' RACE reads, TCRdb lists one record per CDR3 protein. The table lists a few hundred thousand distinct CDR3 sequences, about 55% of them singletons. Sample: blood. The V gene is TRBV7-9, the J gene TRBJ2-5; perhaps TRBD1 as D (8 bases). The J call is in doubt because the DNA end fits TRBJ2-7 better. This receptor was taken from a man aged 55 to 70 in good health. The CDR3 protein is CASRGRGQAFFYYEQYF. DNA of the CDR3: TGTGCCAGCAGGGGGAGGGGACAGGCTTTTTTTTACTACGAGCAGTACTTC.